These 18 T cell receptor beta chains originate from one sample sequenced in a study of shared clonotypes between healthy human individuals. This table comes from immunoSEQ multiplex PCR, and its TCRdb copy is limited to in-frame clones, with some not included. The sample consists of 450,000 to 500,000 clones, roughly 80% of them appearing once. Sequencing input: PBMCs. The receptors shown here come from a middle-aged woman in good health. Some clones in this sample may be carry-over from other donors' samples.

This rearrangement joins TRBV18 to TRBJ2-7; D may be TRBD1 (5 bases). V was trimmed by 3 bases and J by 0 bases, leaving 9 bases between them. This CDR3 region has 14 residues. The V gene's germline CDR1 is KGHSH and CDR2 LQKENI. CDR3 sequence reads: CASSPIQVSYEQYF. CDR3 sequence (DNA): TGTGCCAGCTCACCGATACAGGTCTCCTACGAGCAGTACTTC.

The V call is TRBV7-8, the J call TRBJ2-5; tentatively, D is TRBD2 (6 bases). CDR3 length equals 16 residues. The V gene lost 4 bases and the J gene lost 3 bases, with 18 bases spanning the gap. Germline V gene data show CDR1 as SGHVS and CDR2 as FQNEAQ. CDR3 loop: CASSYLGGAAKETQYF. DNA for the CDR3: TGTGCCAGCAGCTACCTGGGGGGTGCGGCCAAAGAGACCCAGTACTTC.

V is TRBV6-1 and J is TRBJ2-3; a weak D match, TRBD2 (5 bases). The CDR3 is made up of 20 amino acids. From germline, CDR1 is MNHNS and CDR2 SASEGT. Trimming took 0 bases from V and 0 from J, leaving 22 bases between them. The CDR3: CASSEAKLGRGSQSTDTQYF. Written as DNA, the CDR3 is TGTGCCAGCAGTGAAGCGAAACTAGGGAGAGGGTCCCAAAGCACAGATACGCAGTATTTT.

Ten or more counts support this clone. V usage is TRBV19 and J usage is TRBJ2-1; D is unresolved. Germline assignment: CDR1 LNHDA and CDR2 SQIVND (reference sequence). Trimming stripped 5 bases from V and 4 bases from J, with 15 bases between. CDR3 length: 15 amino acids. The CDR3 DNA sequence: TGTGCCAGTAGTTCCCTGTCTAGTGAGTACAATGAGCAGTTCTTC. Amino acids: CASSSLSSEYNEQFF.

This clone was observed once. The chain combines TRBV7-2 with TRBJ2-7, with unresolved D. Trimming pared 5 bases from V and 3 bases from J, leaving 8 bases between. From germline, CDR1 is SGHTA and CDR2 FQGNSA. This CDR3 comprises 12 residues. The CDR3 region is CASSPQFYEQYF. The CDR3 DNA reads TGTGCCAGCAGCCCCCAGTTCTACGAGCAGTACTTC.

This clone was seen more than once but under ten times. The likely explanation is a read error, given a far larger clone one base away. Since the CDR3 does not end with the conserved phenylalanine or tryptophan, this likely comes from a read error. Within the sample, other DNA sequences also encode this same CDR3. This chain connects TRBV4-3 to TRBJ1-2, with TRBD1 as a possible D gene (5 bases). This CDR3 contains 14 residues. V gave up 4 bases and J gave up 0 bases, with 9 bases separating them. Germline V gene data show CDR1 as LGHNA and CDR2 as YSLEER. The DNA of the CDR3 is TGCGCCAGCAGCCTGACAGAAACTAACTATGGCTACACCCTC. It encodes CASSLTETNYGYTL.

Comments on this clone: Since a much larger clone is just one base distant, this may be a read error. This sequence joins TRBV5-4 and TRBJ1-3; possible D gene TRBD1, 6 bases. The CDR3 runs to 15 residues. Germline V CDR1 and CDR2: SGHNT, YYREEE (reference sequence). V was cut by 0 bases and J by 0 bases, with 7 bases left in between. CDR3 sequence reads: CASSLGTASGNTIYF. The CDR3 DNA reads as TGTGCCAGCAGCTTGGGGACAGCCTCTGGAAACACCATATATTTT.

This clone has a count of ten or more. This sequence joins TRBV10-2 and TRBJ2-5, with D maybe TRBD1 (6 bases). CDR1 is WSHSY, CDR2 SAAADI, per germline. The ends were cut back, 5 bases at V and 0 bases at J, with 10 bases in the middle. The CDR3 covers 14 residues. The CDR3 reads CASSYRQDQETQYF. The CDR3 DNA reads TGCGCCAGCAGTTACCGACAGGACCAAGAGACCCAGTACTTC.

As regards this clone: It is likely a read error: a sequence one base away is far more abundant. This sequence joins TRBV6-6 and TRBJ1-2; D uncertain. The CDR3 has 11 amino acids. CDR1 and CDR2 (germline): MNHNY, SVGAGI (reference sequence). This CDR3 reads CASRLDYGYTF. The CDR3 coding sequence is TGTGCCAGCCGCCTCGACTATGGCTACACATTC.

Worth noting for this clone: It may be a read error: a sequence one base away is much more abundant. This rearrangement joins TRBV2 to TRBJ2-1, with D uncertain. Looked up from germline, CDR1 is SNHLY and CDR2 is FYNNEI. The CDR3 covers 14 residues. The CDR3 reads CASSEYGPVDEQLF. The CDR3 DNA reads as TGTGCCAGCAGTGAATACGGCCCCGTGGATGAGCAGCTCTTC. Based on the CDR3 plus reference TRBV2 and TRBJ2-1, the full variable domain is EPEVTQTPSHQVTQMGQEVILRCVPISNHLYFYWYRQILGQKVEFLVSFYNNEISEKSEIFDDQFSVERPDGSNFTLKIRSTKLEDSAMYFCASSEYGPVDEQLFGPGTRLTVL.

V usage is TRBV7-2 and J usage is TRBJ2-7, with TRBD2 matching 10 bases. This CDR3 comprises 16 residues. The germline V gene encodes CDR1 SGHTA and CDR2 FQGNSA. V was clipped by 1 base and J by 2 bases; unmatched bases: 5. The CDR3 here is CASSLEASGSTYEQYF. The CDR3 region has the DNA TGTGCCAGCAGCTTAGAGGCTAGCGGGAGCACCTACGAGCAGTACTTC.

The chain joins TRBV29-1 to TRBJ1-1, with 7 bases identical to TRBD1. Trimming removed 3 bases from V and 5 bases from J; junction bases left unmatched: 6. Germline V gene data show CDR1 as SQVTM and CDR2 as ANQGSEA. This CDR3 is built from 13 residues. The CDR3 bases are TGCAGCGTTGATGAGGGGGCGGGGACTGAAGCTTTCTTT. It specifies CSVDEGAGTEAFF.

In the case of this clone: With a far larger clone one base away, a read error is the likely cause. The sample contains more than one DNA sequence encoding this CDR3. This chain connects TRBV2 to TRBJ2-7; D perhaps matches TRBD1 (5 bases). CDR1 and CDR2 (germline): SNHLY, FYNNEI. The V and J ends lost 7 bases and 6 bases respectively, with 19 bases between them. The CDR3 totals 14 residues. CDR3 coding DNA: TGTGCCAGCACAAGACTCCAGGGTGCCCTCGAGCAGTACTTC. Encoded protein: CASTRLQGALEQYF.

V and J are TRBV6-1 and TRBJ1-1; D unclear. Germline V gene lookup returns CDR1 MNHNS and CDR2 SASEGT. The CDR3 spans 12 residues. Trimming cost V 6 bases and J 5 bases, with 10 bases left between them. In DNA, the CDR3 is TGTGCCAGCAGCCCCGCGGGTACTGAAGCTTTCTTT. Amino acid sequence: CASSPAGTEAFF.

This sequence joins TRBV28 and TRBJ1-5; 7 nucleotides align to TRBD1. The germline gives CDR1 MDHEN, CDR2 SYDVKM. V gave up 2 bases and J gave up 4 bases; unmatched junction bases: 2. The CDR3 loop spans 14 amino acids. CDR3 sequence reads: CASSLRQGNQPQHF. The CDR3 coding sequence is TGTGCCAGCAGTTTAAGACAGGGAAATCAGCCCCAGCATTTT.

At least ten counts were recorded for this clone. This chain links TRBV5-1 with TRBJ1-4, with D unresolved. The germline V gene has CDR1 SGHRS and CDR2 YFSETQ. V lost 4 bases and J lost 6, with 19 bases in between. The CDR3 covers 16 residues. The CDR3 DNA reads TGCGCCAGCAGCCCGGGCTCCGGGATAAAGGATGAAAAACTGTTTTTT. Translation: CASSPGSGIKDEKLFF.

The chain is built from TRBV6-4 and TRBJ2-1; 9 bases are shared with TRBD2. CDR1 is MRHNA and CDR2 is SNTAGT in the germline V gene. This CDR3 spans 16 amino acids. J gave up 0 bases and V 3 bases, and 3 bases lay outside the gene matches. This chain's CDR3 is CASSENSGSSYNEQFF. CDR3 DNA sequence: TGTGCCAGCAGTGAGAATAGCGGGAGCTCCTACAATGAGCAGTTCTTC.

V usage is TRBV7-6 and J usage is TRBJ2-7; D gene unclear. CDR1 and CDR2 from the germline V gene are SGHVS and FNYEAQ. Trimming pared 1 base from V and 1 base from J, leaving 8 bases between. This CDR3 is built from 14 residues. The CDR3 coding sequence is TGTGCCAGCAGCTTAGGGACGGATTCCTACGAGCAGTACTTC. Its translation: CASSLGTDSYEQYF.